Given below is one TCR beta chain in context. The antigen is not known. Germline lookup yields CDR1 SGHVS and CDR2 FQNEAQ. The CDR3 contains 15 residues. Trimming at V came to 7 bases and at J to 2 bases, leaving 9 bases not matched to a gene. The source of the sample is a study of beta chain features in type 1 diabetes. Study-level results: Across all four CD4+ subsets, people with type 1 diabetes showed modestly shorter TCRB CDR3s. Equally in patients and controls, PCR might preferentially amplify shorter templates. Fewer insertions but more deletions were seen at VDJ junctions in type 1 diabetes patients.

Since all of the isolated RNA was reverse transcribed, expressed TCRB transcripts were what got sequenced. Sequencing of naive, central memory and regulatory T cell samples gave an average of around 4 million reads. Clones were read by immunoSEQ multiplex PCR, and TCRdb kept only the in-frame ones, dropping some. Counted here are 640,000 or so clones, over 12% occurring once; the ten biggest clones make up less than 0.04%. The clonotype was recovered from a man aged 18 to 30 with type 1 diabetes. The sample comprised naive CD4+ T cells from blood. J is TRBJ2-3 and V is TRBV7-8; 7 bases are shared with TRBD1. The CDR3, as DNA: TGTGCCAGCAACCGGGACAGACTTTACACAGATACGCAGTATTTT. Its translation: CASNRDRLYTDTQYF.